The clone carrying this TCR beta chain was found a few times. The antigen remains undetermined. The record originates from a study of human T cells and chemical hapten exposure. For the study at large: Variability of per-sample TCR yields stemmed mainly from small differences in pooled library volume. Regarding the study as a whole: Versus controls, significantly more large CDR3 similarity clusters arose from expanded TCRs. DPC sensitization left the count of TCRs above 1 in 1000 unchanged.

TCRdb used MiXCR to reprocess the RACE reads, holding one entry per CDR3 protein. The sample lists over 85,000 distinct CDR3 sequences; about 10% were seen once. V gave up 0 bases and J gave up 3 bases, with 13 bases separating them. CDR1 is SGDLS, CDR2 YYNGEE, per germline. The CDR3 extends over 16 amino acids. Time point specified: pre-sensitization, week 0. Treatment of the sample: therapeutic diphenylcyclopropenone sensitization with weekly scalp DPC. Each patch test followed a blood draw. The receptor was isolated from a woman aged 60 to 75 with alopecia areata. Some clones in this sample may be carry-over from other donors' samples. The rearrangement uses TRBV9 and TRBJ1-3; a possible D gene is TRBD1 (6 bases). The specimen comprised whole blood, sampled in connection with sensitization to the hapten diphenylcyclopropenone (DPC). CDR3 amino acids: CASSVVSGARGNTIYF. The DNA of the CDR3 is TGTGCCAGCAGCGTAGTTTCGGGGGCGCGTGGAAACACCATATATTTT.